This T cell receptor (beta chain) comes out of a study of monozygotic twins with inflammatory bowel disease. Germline CDR1 MDHEN, CDR2 SYDVKM. The CDR3 runs to 13 residues. One entry per CDR3 protein, without DNA, is what TCRdb gives after re-calling the 5' RACE reads. The ten most abundant clones cover 7.4% of a sample with 150,000 to 200,000 distinct CDR3 sequences. Material: blood. The receptor was derived from a human donor with ulcerative colitis or Crohn's disease, or a healthy co-twin of an affected twin (not recorded which). The chain carries TRBV28 and TRBJ1-2. The CDR3 sequence is CAICQRANYGYTF.